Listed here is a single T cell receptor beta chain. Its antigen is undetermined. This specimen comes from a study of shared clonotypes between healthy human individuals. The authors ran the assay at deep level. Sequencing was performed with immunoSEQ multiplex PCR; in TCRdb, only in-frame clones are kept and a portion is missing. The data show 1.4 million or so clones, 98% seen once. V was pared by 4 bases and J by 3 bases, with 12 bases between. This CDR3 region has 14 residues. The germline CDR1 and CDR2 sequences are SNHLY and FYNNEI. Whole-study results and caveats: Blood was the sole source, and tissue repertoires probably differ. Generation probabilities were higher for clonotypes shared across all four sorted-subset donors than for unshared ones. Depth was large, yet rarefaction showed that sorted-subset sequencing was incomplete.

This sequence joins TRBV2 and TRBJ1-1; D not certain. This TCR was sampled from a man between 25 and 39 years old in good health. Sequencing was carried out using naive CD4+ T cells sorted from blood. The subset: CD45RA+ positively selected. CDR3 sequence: CASSVEGGDTEAFF. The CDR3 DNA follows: TGTGCCAGCAGTGTCGAGGGTGGGGACACTGAAGCTTTCTTT. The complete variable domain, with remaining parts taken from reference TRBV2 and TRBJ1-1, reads EPEVTQTPSHQVTQMGQEVILRCVPISNHLYFYWYRQILGQKVEFLVSFYNNEISEKSEIFDDQFSVERPDGSNFTLKIRSTKLEDSAMYFCASSVEGGDTEAFFGQGTRLTVV.